What follows are 29 T cell receptor beta chains derived from one specimen sequenced in a study of glioma-infiltrating T cells after dendritic cell vaccination. Regarding time point: after dendritic cell vaccination, including at tumor progression/relapse. This table comes from immunoSEQ multiplex PCR, and its TCRdb copy is limited to in-frame clones, with some not included. Among approximately 110,000 clones listed, 90% were seen once. Sequences were derived from blood, sampled after dendritic cell vaccination. Every receptor here comes from a human donor with glioblastoma.

The table lists this clone with a few counts. This chain uses TRBV6-1 with TRBJ1-3; D may be TRBD1 (5 bases). This CDR3 comprises 15 residues. Trimming removed 1 base from V and 2 bases from J, with 9 bases in between. Germline V gene data show CDR1 as MNHNS and CDR2 as SASEGT. The CDR3 spells CASSEGRVAGNTIYF. In DNA, the CDR3 is TGTGCCAGCAGTGAAGGCAGGGTAGCTGGAAACACCATATATTTT.

This clone was seen a single time. The genes are TRBV10-2 and TRBJ2-3; D is ambiguous. The germline V and J ends were trimmed by 3 bases and 2 bases, with 9 bases remaining between them. The CDR3 sequence is 14 residues long. Germline CDR1 reads WSHSY; CDR2 reads SAAADI. CDR3 in DNA: TGCGCCAGCAGTGAAGGCGGATACACAGATACGCAGTATTTT. This sequence encodes CASSEGGYTDTQYF.

The J gene is TRBJ2-5, the V gene TRBV5-4, with 8 bases lining up with TRBD1. With V trimmed by 4 bases and J by 5 bases, 13 bases remained unmatched. In germline, CDR1 is SGHNT, CDR2 YYREEE (reference sequence). CDR3 size: 16 residues. CDR3 nucleotide sequence: TGTGCCAGCAGCCGGGACAGGTGGGGGGCTGGGGAGACCCAGTACTTC. This encodes CASSRDRWGAGETQYF. Full variable domain (remainder filled in from reference TRBV5-4 and TRBJ2-5): ETGVTQSPTHLIKTRGQQVTLRCSSQSGHNTVSWYQQALGQGPQFIFQYYREEENGRGNFPPRFSGLQFPNYSSELNVNALELDDSALYLCASSRDRWGAGETQYFGPGTRLLVL.

CDR3 in amino acids: CASGAEGYEQYF. The CDR3 coding sequence is TGTGCCTCCGGAGCGGAAGGATACGAGCAGTACTTC. This chain connects TRBV30 to TRBJ2-7, with D perhaps TRBD2 (5 bases). The ends were cut back, 7 bases at V and 4 bases at J, with 14 bases in the middle. There are 12 residues in the CDR3. Germline V gene data show CDR1 as GTSNPN and CDR2 as SVGIG (reference sequence).

As DNA, the CDR3 is TGTGCCAGCAGCAAAATACAGAGCTACTCCTACAATGAGCAGTTCTTC. This gives the protein CASSKIQSYSYNEQFF. The V gene is TRBV21-1, the J gene TRBJ2-1; TRBD1 is the table's D call and was not checked against the DNA. TRBV21-1 is a pseudogene segment. This CDR3 comprises 16 residues.

This chain links TRBV6-1 with TRBJ2-7, with TRBD2 as a possible D gene (6 bases). CDR1 MNHNS and CDR2 SASEGT come from the germline V gene. This CDR3 has 13 amino acids. Trimming left V 6 bases short and J 5 bases short, with 14 bases between. The CDR3 DNA is TGTGCCAGCAGCGGGACTGACCCTAACGAGCAGTACTTC. Translation gives CASSGTDPNEQYF.

The rearrangement links TRBV6-6 to TRBJ1-6; the match to TRBD1 covers 10 bases. Looked up from germline, CDR1 is MNHNY and CDR2 is SVGAGI (reference sequence). The CDR3 extends over 14 amino acids. Trimming cost V 5 bases and J 7 bases; bases outside gene matches: 2. DNA for the CDR3: TGTGCCAGCAGTGCGGACAGGGGGAATTCACCCCTCCACTTT. Residues: CASSADRGNSPLHF.

The chain has TRBV7-9 and TRBJ1-2; 7 bases are a match to TRBD1. Germline V gene lookup returns CDR1 SEHNR and CDR2 FQNEAQ (reference sequence). The CDR3 is 17 residues long. Trimming removed 5 bases from V and 2 bases from J; junction bases left unmatched: 14. CDR3 in amino acids: CASSLEPGTAVNYGYTF. DNA of the CDR3: TGTGCCAGCAGCCTGGAGCCTGGGACAGCAGTAAACTATGGCTACACCTTC. Based on the CDR3 plus reference TRBV7-9 and TRBJ1-2, the full variable domain is DTGVSQNPRHKITKRGQNVTFRCDPISEHNRLYWYRQTLGQGPEFLTYFQNEAQLEKSRLLSDRFSAERPKGSFSTLEIQRTEQGDSAMYLCASSLEPGTAVNYGYTFGSGTRLTVV.

The gene calls are TRBV2 and TRBJ1-5, with 9 bases aligning to TRBD1. This CDR3 has 14 amino acids. In germline, CDR1 is SNHLY, CDR2 FYNNEI. With V trimmed by 8 bases and J by 4 bases, 6 bases remained unmatched. This CDR3 is CASSPQGANQPQHF. CDR3 bases: TGTGCCAGCTCCCCACAGGGGGCGAATCAGCCCCAGCATTTT. The full variable domain, in which reference TRBV2 and TRBJ1-5 provide the parts outside the CDR3, is EPEVTQTPSHQVTQMGQEVILRCVPISNHLYFYWYRQILGQKVEFLVSFYNNEISEKSEIFDDQFSVERPDGSNFTLKIRSTKLEDSAMYFCASSPQGANQPQHFGDGTRLSIL.

In this sample, this clone turned up once. The rearrangement uses TRBV6-1 and TRBJ1-1, with a tentative D call TRBD1 (5 bases). The CDR3 length is 14 residues. V lost 1 base and J 10 bases, leaving 16 bases between the germline ends. Germline V gene sequence: CDR1 MNHNS, CDR2 SASEGT. The chain's CDR3 is CASSEGAGGRGAFF. CDR3 in DNA: TGTGCCAGCAGTGAAGGGGCCGGGGGGAGGGGAGCTTTCTTT.

The chain joins TRBV5-6 to TRBJ2-1; 8 nucleotides agree with TRBD1. CDR3 length: 14 residues. J was trimmed by 7 bases and V by 7 bases; bases with no gene match: 10. Germline V gene lookup returns CDR1 SGHDT and CDR2 YYEEEE. The CDR3 DNA is TGTGCCAGCGGGAGACAGGGGTTGAGGAATGAGCAGTTCTTC. Its protein is CASGRQGLRNEQFF. Supplemented by reference TRBV5-6 and TRBJ2-1, the full variable domain reads DAGVTQSPTHLIKTRGQQVTLRCSPKSGHDTVSWYQQALGQGPQFIFQYYEEEERQRGNFPDRFSGHQFPNYSSELNVNALLLGDSALYLCASGRQGLRNEQFFGPGTRLTVL.

The chain joins TRBV11-1 to TRBJ2-3; 14 positions agree with TRBD2. Germline V gene data show CDR1 as SGHAT and CDR2 as FQDESV (reference sequence). Trimming took 5 bases from V and 6 from J; bases not matched to a gene: 10. This CDR3 has 17 amino acids. In nucleotides, the CDR3 is TGTGCCAGCAGCCTCGGGACTAGCGGGGGAGGACGGGATACGCAGTATTTT. Its translation: CASSLGTSGGGRDTQYF.

This chain links TRBV7-8 with TRBJ1-4, with 7 bases aligning to TRBD1. The CDR3 consists of 15 residues. Germline V gives CDR1 SGHVS, CDR2 FQNEAQ. V lost 4 bases to trimming and J lost 2 bases; unmatched junction nucleotides: 4. This chain's CDR3 is CASSSGTATNEKLFF. The CDR3 DNA follows: TGTGCCAGCAGCTCAGGGACAGCGACTAATGAAAAACTGTTTTTT.

The CDR3 reads CASSRDSQETQYF. As DNA, the CDR3 is TGTGCCAGTAGCCGGGACTCCCAAGAGACCCAGTACTTC. The chain recombines TRBV19 with TRBJ2-5; tentatively, D is TRBD2 (6 bases). CDR1 LNHDA and CDR2 SQIVND come from the germline V gene (reference sequence). Trimming stripped 6 bases from V and 1 base from J, with 9 bases between. The CDR3 is 13 amino acids. Using reference TRBV19 and TRBJ2-5 for the parts outside the CDR3, the full variable domain is DGGITQSPKYLFRKEGQNVTLSCEQNLNHDAMYWYRQDPGQGLRLIYYSQIVNDFQKGDIAEGYSVSREKKESFPLTVTSAQKNPTAFYLCASSRDSQETQYFGPGTRLLVL.

This rearrangement joins TRBV7-6 to TRBJ2-7; TRBD2 agrees at 8 bases. V shed 5 bases and J 2 bases; nucleotides not matched to a gene: 5. Germline loops: CDR1 SGHVS, CDR2 FNYEAQ. CDR3 length equals 14 residues. The CDR3 sequence is CASSQIAGTYEQYF. As DNA, the CDR3 is TGTGCCAGCAGCCAGATAGCGGGGACCTACGAGCAGTACTTC.

V is TRBV2 and J is TRBJ2-1; no reliable D call. The V gene's germline CDR1 is SNHLY and CDR2 FYNNEI. The CDR3 is 13 amino acids. V lost 6 bases and J lost 6, with 12 bases in between. The CDR3 DNA reads as TGTGCCAGCAGCTTAGCTCGGAGCAATGAGCAGTTCTTC. Protein product: CASSLARSNEQFF.

The gene calls are TRBV12-5 and TRBJ2-2; 12 nucleotides agree with TRBD2. CDR1 is LGHNT, CDR2 FRNRAP, per germline. The CDR3 spans 17 residues. J gave up 6 bases and V 3 bases, and 8 bases lay outside the gene matches. The CDR3 bases are TGTGCTAGTGGTTTACGATCGACTAGCGGGAGCCCCGGGGAGCTGTTTTTT. Protein sequence: CASGLRSTSGSPGELFF.

This chain joins TRBV5-1 and TRBJ2-7; the D gene is possibly TRBD1 (6 bases). V gave up 0 bases and J gave up 5 bases, with 15 bases separating them. The CDR3 runs 15 residues. Germline CDR1 SGHRS, CDR2 YFSETQ. CDR3 sequence: CASSLAGQEAHEQYF. CDR3 in DNA: TGCGCCAGCAGCTTGGCGGGACAAGAAGCCCACGAGCAGTACTTC. Based on the CDR3 plus reference TRBV5-1 and TRBJ2-7, the full variable domain is KAGVTQTPRYLIKTRGQQVTLSCSPISGHRSVSWYQQTPGQGLQFLFEYFSETQRNKGNFPGRFSGRQFSNSRSEMNVSTLELGDSALYLCASSLAGQEAHEQYFGPGTRLTVT.

This rearrangement joins TRBV5-1 to TRBJ1-5; tentatively, D is TRBD1 (6 bases). The length of the CDR3 is 15 residues. The germline V gene has CDR1 SGHRS and CDR2 YFSETQ. The V end was cut by 0 bases, the J end by 3 bases, with 10 bases between. CDR3 bases: TGCGCCAGCAGCTTGGAAGGACAGACCAATCAGCCCCAGCATTTT. Its translation is CASSLEGQTNQPQHF.

This chain connects TRBV2 to TRBJ2-4; 9 bases line up with TRBD2. This CDR3 has 15 amino acids. The germline V gene encodes CDR1 SNHLY and CDR2 FYNNEI. The V gene end was trimmed by 1 base and the J gene end by 6 bases; junction bases not matched to a gene: 4. CDR3 residues: CASSEGLAGRNIQYF. DNA for the CDR3: TGTGCCAGCAGTGAAGGGCTAGCGGGGAGAAACATTCAGTACTTC.

This clone appeared once. The chain carries TRBV5-1 and TRBJ2-5, with 8 bases aligning to TRBD2. The end of the DNA fits TRBJ2-7 better, so the J call may be wrong. The CDR3 extends over 14 amino acids. The germline CDR1 and CDR2 sequences are SGHRS and YFSETQ. The CDR3 spells CASSFSGTSYEQYF. In DNA, the CDR3 is TGCGCCAGCAGCTTTAGCGGGACCTCCTACGAGCAGTACTTC.

This clone was detected a few times. The V call is TRBV5-4, the J call TRBJ2-1; 7 bases match TRBD2. The CDR3 is made up of 16 amino acids. From germline, CDR1 is SGHNT and CDR2 YYREEE (reference sequence). Trimming at V came to 4 bases and at J to 7 bases, leaving 14 bases not matched to a gene. The CDR3, as DNA: TGTGCCAGCAGCCCGCCCGGGAGGCGGGTCTTTAATGAGCAGTTCTTC. This codes for CASSPPGRRVFNEQFF.

The V gene is TRBV11-2, the J gene TRBJ1-2; TRBD1 agrees at 7 bases. CDR1 is SGHAT, CDR2 FQNNGV, per germline. The length of the CDR3 is 14 residues. Losses at the gene ends were 6 bases for V and 2 bases for J; bases not matched to a gene: 6. The DNA for the CDR3 is TGTGCCAGCAGTGCGACAGGGCAGAACTATGGCTACACCTTC. Translating it yields CASSATGQNYGYTF.

This chain joins TRBV2 and TRBJ2-3; TRBD1 matches at 7 bases. The J segment lost 4 bases and the V segment lost 7 bases, leaving 5 bases of the junction unmatched. The germline V gene has CDR1 SNHLY and CDR2 FYNNEI. This CDR3 is 13 amino acids long. The CDR3 here is CASNTQGSDTQYF. In nucleotides, the CDR3 is TGTGCCAGCAACACACAGGGGTCAGATACGCAGTATTTT.

The sample holds a few counts of this clone. V and J are TRBV7-8 and TRBJ1-5; perhaps TRBD1 as D (5 bases). This CDR3 region has 15 residues. Germline CDR1 is SGHVS and CDR2 is FQNEAQ. V lost 1 base and J lost 4, with 11 bases in between. The CDR3 sequence: CASSLVGTGNQPQHF. CDR3 bases: TGTGCCAGCAGCTTAGTGGGAACAGGTAATCAGCCCCAGCATTTT.

This chain connects TRBV11-3 to TRBJ2-7; tentatively, D is TRBD2 (5 bases). This CDR3 has 16 amino acids. Germline V gives CDR1 SGHNT, CDR2 YENEEA. Trimming stripped 2 bases from V and 2 bases from J, with 16 bases between. The CDR3 sequence: CASSLISGWGAYEQYF. Here the CDR3 DNA reads TGTGCCAGCAGCTTAATCTCTGGGTGGGGAGCCTACGAGCAGTACTTC.

With respect to this clone: Other DNA sequences from this sample encode an identical CDR3 as well. CDR3 in amino acids: CASSPGTGINSPLHF. The CDR3 DNA follows: TGTGCCAGCAGTCCCGGGACAGGGATCAATTCACCCCTCCACTTT. The chain is built from TRBV6-5 and TRBJ1-6; TRBD1 agrees at 9 bases. This CDR3 contains 15 residues. Trimming removed 5 bases from V and 7 bases from J; junction bases left unmatched: 6. CDR1 MNHEY and CDR2 SVGAGI come from the germline V gene.

This chain links TRBV30 with TRBJ1-1; 9 nucleotides align to TRBD1. V was pared by 6 bases and J by 3 bases, with 2 bases of the junction left unmatched. CDR1 and CDR2 (germline): GTSNPN, SVGIG (reference sequence). CDR3 length: 12 amino acids. CDR3 loop: CACRTGDTEAFF. CDR3 coding DNA: TGTGCCTGTCGGACAGGGGACACTGAAGCTTTCTTT.

The genes are TRBV10-3 and TRBJ2-1; 12 bases map to TRBD2. The V segment lost 6 bases and the J segment 10 bases; nucleotides outside the gene matches: 7. Germline V gives CDR1 ENHRY, CDR2 SYGVKD. This CDR3 region has 14 residues. CDR3 residues: CAISLAGGPREQFF. CDR3 DNA: TGTGCCATCAGCCTAGCGGGGGGGCCTCGGGAGCAGTTCTTC.